What follows is one TCR beta chain and its context. No antigen is known for it. This sample is part of a study of T-cell memory formation after mild COVID-19. General study results and limits: Later expanders leaned toward CD4+, whereas clones contracting from day 15 to 85 were balanced CD4/CD8. Prior to infection, memory already included some responding clones, suggesting cross-reactive memory joined.

From the 5' RACE reads, TCRdb called clonotypes with MiXCR, one entry per CDR3 protein. The sample gives under 450,000 distinct CDR3 sequences, around 15% of which show up once; about 20% is in the top ten. The sequenced sample consisted of PBMCs or a T cell subset sorted from them (not recorded which). The clonotype comes from a man aged 18 to 29 who had mild COVID-19 (a few samples of this study predate the infection). Cell type and time point are not known.

DNA for the CDR3: TGTGCCAGCAGCTTATTACAGGGATATGGCTACACCTTC. Translated: CASSLLQGYGYTF. The V gene is TRBV7-3, the J gene TRBJ1-2; tentatively, D is TRBD1 (6 bases). CDR1 is SGHTA and CDR2 is FQGTGA in the germline V gene. Between the trimmed V and J ends, which lost 2 bases and 5 bases, there was a span of 9 bases. The CDR3 contains 13 residues.